This TCR beta chain originates from a study of blood T cell repertoires in COVID-19. Study information: Donors in the United States, Italy and Spain gave samples during acute or convalescent COVID-19. PBMCs, B-cell-depleted T cells, or T cells provided the cDNA or gDNA that made up the material.

Some clones are missing from TCRdb's copy, which holds only in-frame ones; the method was immunoSEQ multiplex PCR. The table records around 200,000 clones, around 84% of them present only once. V was cut by 4 bases and J by 0 bases, with 10 bases left in between. Germline values: CDR1 SGHRS, CDR2 YFSETQ. The CDR3 is made up of 14 amino acids. The V call is TRBV5-1, the J call TRBJ1-1; D possibly corresponds to TRBD1 (6 bases). Sequencing used peripheral blood. The TCR comes from a man aged 30 to 45 with active or convalescent COVID-19. The CDR3 DNA reads as TGCGCCAGCAGCCCGACAGGAGTGAACACTGAAGCTTTCTTT. This codes for CASSPTGVNTEAFF.